One and the same sample provided the 20 T cell receptor beta chains below, sequenced in a study of beta chain features in type 1 diabetes. Since all of the isolated RNA was reverse transcribed, expressed TCRB transcripts were what got sequenced. The protocol was immunoSEQ multiplex PCR, while the TCRdb copy is restricted to in-frame clones and leaves out a portion. The table includes tens of thousands of clones, 30% to 35% detected once. Sequencing was carried out using stem cell memory CD4+ T cells from blood. These receptors were taken from a woman younger than 30 in good health.

The chain couples TRBV5-1 to TRBJ2-3, with a tentative D call TRBD2 (5 bases). Germline V gives CDR1 SGHRS, CDR2 YFSETQ. Trimming left V 2 bases short and J 4 bases short, with 11 bases between. The CDR3 runs 14 residues. The CDR3 is CASSLRTDSDTQYF. As DNA, the CDR3 is TGCGCCAGCAGCTTACGGACTGACTCAGATACGCAGTATTTT.

This clone was seen a handful of times. The chain links TRBV11-2 to TRBJ1-1, with 8 bases that match TRBD1. With V trimmed by 1 base and J by 0 bases, 4 bases remained unmatched. Germline V lookup: CDR1 SGHAT, CDR2 FQNNGV. The CDR3 has 16 residues. The CDR3 coding sequence is TGTGCCAGCAGCTTAGTCGGACAGGGCGTGAACACTGAAGCTTTCTTT. This translates into CASSLVGQGVNTEAFF.

The CDR3 bases are TGTGCCAGCACCCAGGGCGGATCCTCCTACAATGAGCAGTTCTTC. It encodes CASTQGGSSYNEQFF. The rearrangement uses TRBV6-5 and TRBJ2-1; D may be TRBD1 (5 bases). With 7 bases removed from V and 0 bases from J, the gap between germline ends came to 13 bases. Germline CDR1 MNHEY, CDR2 SVGAGI. The CDR3 runs to 15 residues.

In its sample, this clone ranks as medium-sized. The DNA for the CDR3 is TGTGCCAGCAGCCAACGGGGAGATACGCAGTATTTT. Translating gives CASSQRGDTQYF. V and J are TRBV7-2 and TRBJ2-3, with a tentative D call TRBD2 (5 bases). V lost 5 bases to trimming and J lost 5 bases, with 8 bases between them. The CDR3 length is 12 residues. In germline, CDR1 is SGHTA, CDR2 FQGNSA.

This clone showed up just once. CDR3 amino acids: CASSMDSGMGGLNEQFF. CDR3 sequence (DNA): TGCGCCAGCTCGATGGATAGCGGGATGGGAGGCTTAAATGAGCAGTTCTTC. The rearrangement uses TRBV5-1 and TRBJ2-1; 8 nucleotides align to TRBD2. CDR3 length equals 17 residues. Germline lookup yields CDR1 SGHRS and CDR2 YFSETQ. V dropped 7 bases and J dropped 7; count of bases not matched to a gene: 19.

V and J are TRBV6-6 and TRBJ2-6, with D unresolved. Per germline, CDR1 MNHNY and CDR2 SVGAGI (reference sequence). This CDR3 is built from 15 residues. The V end lost 4 bases, the J end lost 4 bases, and 11 bases lay between the germline ends. The CDR3 loop reads CASSFGGPGANVLTF. CDR3 in DNA: TGTGCCAGCAGTTTCGGCGGCCCCGGGGCCAACGTCCTGACTTTC.

The V gene is TRBV30, the J gene TRBJ2-7; perhaps TRBD1 as D (5 bases). V lost 4 bases and J lost 5, with 12 bases in between. Per the germline V gene, CDR1 is GTSNPN and CDR2 is SVGIG (reference sequence). The CDR3 has 12 residues. CDR3 nucleotide sequence: TGTGCCTGGAAACAGGCGCGCGACGAGCAGTACTTC. This sequence encodes CAWKQARDEQYF.

The rearrangement uses TRBV6-5 and TRBJ2-7; 13 bases fit TRBD2. The CDR3 has 15 residues. Germline loops: CDR1 MNHEY, CDR2 SVGAGI. Trimming took 4 bases from V and 5 from J; bases not matched to a gene: 5. The chain's CDR3 is CASSFRTSGSNEQYF. CDR3 DNA: TGTGCCAGCAGTTTCAGGACTAGCGGGAGCAACGAGCAGTACTTC.

This rearrangement joins TRBV19 to TRBJ2-1, with 10 positions matching TRBD1. CDR1 LNHDA and CDR2 SQIVND come from the germline V gene (reference sequence). The CDR3 has 14 amino acids. V lost 5 bases and J lost 15; bases outside the gene matches: 13. CDR3 loop: CASSPGTGDESRFF. The CDR3 region has the DNA TGTGCCAGTAGTCCCGGGACAGGGGATGAATCTAGGTTCTTC.

The rearrangement links TRBV7-2 to TRBJ2-1, with 9 positions matching TRBD2. Trimming cost V 4 bases and J 8 bases; bases outside gene matches: 3. The CDR3 runs to 13 residues. CDR1 and CDR2 from the germline V gene are SGHTA and FQGNSA. The CDR3 reads CASSSSGGYEQFF. As DNA, the CDR3 is TGTGCCAGCAGCTCAAGCGGGGGGTATGAGCAGTTCTTC.

This clone was found a few times. J is TRBJ1-2 and V is TRBV19, with TRBD1 as a possible D gene (5 bases). V was clipped by 4 bases and J by 9 bases, with 21 bases between them. Germline V gene data show CDR1 as LNHDA and CDR2 as SQIVND (reference sequence). CDR3 length: 15 residues. The CDR3 reads CASSSPSRALHSYTF. The CDR3 DNA is TGTGCCAGTAGTAGCCCCTCCAGGGCCCTCCATAGCTACACCTTC.

This clone was observed a few times. In nucleotides, the CDR3 is TGTGCCAGTAGTAGGGGGCGTGCACACAATGAGCAGTTCTTC. It codes for CASSRGRAHNEQFF. The V and J genes are TRBV19 and TRBJ2-1; maybe TRBD1 (6 bases). Deletions cut 4 bases from V and 5 bases from J, with 12 bases between. Germline V lookup: CDR1 LNHDA, CDR2 SQIVND (reference sequence). The CDR3 runs to 14 residues. Looking up the rest from reference TRBV19 and TRBJ2-1 gives the full variable domain: DGGITQSPKYLFRKEGQNVTLSCEQNLNHDAMYWYRQDPGQGLRLIYYSQIVNDFQKGDIAEGYSVSREKKESFPLTVTSAQKNPTAFYLCASSRGRAHNEQFFGPGTRLTVL.

This clone was seen more than once but under ten times. This chain uses TRBV18 with TRBJ2-7; 10 positions agree with TRBD1. There are 14 residues in the CDR3. V dropped 6 bases and J dropped 9; count of bases not matched to a gene: 11. Germline V gene data show CDR1 as KGHSH and CDR2 as LQKENI. CDR3 amino acids: CASSPGTGEERQYF. The CDR3 DNA is TGTGCCAGCTCGCCCGGGACAGGGGAAGAACGGCAGTACTTC.

This clone has at least ten counts. The chain links TRBV18 to TRBJ1-1; 10 bases line up with TRBD1. The CDR3 length is 16 residues. Trimming at V came to 0 bases and at J to 1 base, leaving 2 bases not matched to a gene. CDR1 and CDR2 from the germline V gene are KGHSH and LQKENI. CDR3 loop: CASSPPWDRGNTEAFF. CDR3 nucleotides: TGTGCCAGCTCACCACCTTGGGACAGGGGGAACACTGAAGCTTTCTTT.

The table lists this clone with a few counts. The CDR3 is CASSLGLLTYEQYF. As DNA, the CDR3 is TGTGCCAGCAGCTTAGGTCTACTTACCTACGAGCAGTACTTC. This chain joins TRBV7-2 and TRBJ2-7; D remains unclear. Trimming stripped 1 base from V and 2 bases from J, with 9 bases between. This CDR3 spans 14 amino acids. Germline CDR1 SGHTA, CDR2 FQGNSA.

This rearrangement joins TRBV6-6 to TRBJ1-5; no reliable D call. This CDR3 has 13 amino acids. CDR1 is MNHNY, CDR2 SVGAGI, per germline (reference sequence). V lost 5 bases and J lost 0, with 5 bases in between. This CDR3 reads CASSAYSNQPQHF. Here the CDR3 DNA reads TGTGCCAGCAGTGCCTATAGCAATCAGCCCCAGCATTTT.

This clone was recorded a few times. Other DNA sequences in this sample translate to the same CDR3. This chain links TRBV5-1 with TRBJ2-1, with D possibly matching TRBD2 (6 bases). Germline V gives CDR1 SGHRS, CDR2 YFSETQ. V dropped 0 bases and J dropped 9 bases, with 10 bases sitting between them. The CDR3 consists of 13 residues. The DNA of the CDR3 is TGCGCCAGCAGCTTGGTCCTGGGAGGTGAGCAGTTCTTC. Protein: CASSLVLGGEQFF.

The V gene is TRBV6-5, the J gene TRBJ1-1, with D possibly matching TRBD1 (5 bases). From germline, CDR1 is MNHEY and CDR2 SVGAGI. The CDR3 sequence is 13 residues long. Trimming cost V 10 bases and J 5 bases, with 17 bases left between them. CDR3 nucleotides: TGTGCCACCGGGAGGGACCCCTTGACTGAAGCTTTCTTT. Residues: CATGRDPLTEAFF.

This chain connects TRBV11-2 to TRBJ2-3, with D possibly called TRBD1 or TRBD2 (5 bases each). Germline CDR1 reads SGHAT; CDR2 reads FQNNGV. There are 16 residues in the CDR3. Trimming took 5 bases from V and 1 from J, leaving 16 bases between them. As DNA, the CDR3 is TGTGCCAGCAGCCTAGCCTCAGGGTCTGGCACAGATACGCAGTATTTT. Translated, it gives CASSLASGSGTDTQYF.

The CDR3 here is CASSPPGQGSEQYF. In DNA form, the CDR3 reads TGTGCCAGCTCACCACCGGGACAGGGGTCCGAGCAGTACTTC. This chain uses TRBV18 with TRBJ2-7; 10 bases line up with TRBD1. The germline V gene encodes CDR1 KGHSH and CDR2 LQKENI. The V and J ends lost 0 bases and 6 bases, in that order; junction bases with no gene match: 2. The length of the CDR3 is 14 residues.